The entry below gives a single TCR beta chain sequence along with its context. With 9 bases removed from V and 3 bases from J, the gap between germline ends came to 14 bases. The length of the CDR3 is 13 residues. Germline assignment: CDR1 SNHLY and CDR2 FYNNEI. Each CDR3 protein gets one entry after TCRdb re-called the RT-PCR reads with MiXCR. This repertoire shows hundreds of thousands of distinct CDR3 sequences, 13% to 15% found once; its top ten account for 3.6%. The rearrangement links TRBV2 to TRBJ2-5; maybe TRBD2 (5 bases). Sequenced input: memory CD4+ T cells from blood. This clonotype was obtained from a female donor in good health, serving as a healthy control. The CDR3 loop reads CASLKDSEETQYF. Written as DNA, the CDR3 is TGTGCCAGTCTTAAGGACTCCGAAGAGACCCAGTACTTC.